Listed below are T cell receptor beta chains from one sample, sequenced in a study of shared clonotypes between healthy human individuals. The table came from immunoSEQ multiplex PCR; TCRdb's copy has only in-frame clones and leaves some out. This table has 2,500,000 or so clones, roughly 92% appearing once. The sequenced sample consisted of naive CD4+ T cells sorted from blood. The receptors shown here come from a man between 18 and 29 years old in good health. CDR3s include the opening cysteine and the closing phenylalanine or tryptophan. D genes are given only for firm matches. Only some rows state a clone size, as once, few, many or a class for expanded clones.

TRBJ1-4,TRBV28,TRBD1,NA,TGTGCCAGCAGTCCGCCCAAACAGACAGGGGGAAGTGAAAAACTGTTTTTT,CASSPPKQTGGSEKLFF
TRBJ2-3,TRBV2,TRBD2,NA,TGTGCCACCAGAGCTTTAGCGGGGGGCCTTATTGGGACAGATACGCAGTATTTT,CATRALAGGLIGTDTQYF
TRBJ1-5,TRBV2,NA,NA,TGTGCCAGCAGGACACAGGGCGCGGGGGATCAGCCCCAGCATTTT,CASRTQGAGDQPQHF
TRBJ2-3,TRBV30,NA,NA,TGTGCCTGGAGTGTAGAAGGGGATACGCAGTATTTT,CAWSVEGDTQYF
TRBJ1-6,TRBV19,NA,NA,TGTGCCAGTACCAAGATAACAGGGAACAATTCACCCCTCCACTTT,CASTKITGNNSPLHF
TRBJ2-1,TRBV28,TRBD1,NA,TGTGCCAGCAGCTCCGCTCGGACAGGCAATTTCAATGAGCAGTTCTTC,CASSSARTGNFNEQFF
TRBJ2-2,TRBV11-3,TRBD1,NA,TGTGCCAGCAGCTGGGGGGACAGGGCGGACACCGGGGAGCTGTTTTTT,CASSWGDRADTGELFF
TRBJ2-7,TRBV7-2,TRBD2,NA,TGTGCCAGCAGCCCCCAACCGGGACTAGCGGGACTGTACGAGCAGTACTTC,CASSPQPGLAGLYEQYF
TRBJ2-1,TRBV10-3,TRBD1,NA,TGTGCCATCAGTCCGGGACAGGGGGCCGACAATGAGCAGTTCTTC,CAISPGQGADNEQFF
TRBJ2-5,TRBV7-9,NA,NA,TGTGCCAGCAGCCTTCTGGGAGAGACCCAGTACTTC,CASSLLGETQYF
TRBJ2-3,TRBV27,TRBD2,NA,TGTGCCAGCACCTACGCGGGGGGCAAAATATCGCAGTATTTT,CASTYAGGKISQYF
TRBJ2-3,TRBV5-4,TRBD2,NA,TGTGCCAGCAGCTCGGGACTAGCGGGAATCGCAGATACGCAGTATTTT,CASSSGLAGIADTQYF
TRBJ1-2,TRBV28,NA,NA,TGTGCCAGCAGTGATAGTGACCGCTATGGCTACACCTTC,CASSDSDRYGYTF
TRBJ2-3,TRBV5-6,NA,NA,TGTGCCAGCAGCCAAATACAGCTTACAGATACGCAGTATTTT,CASSQIQLTDTQYF
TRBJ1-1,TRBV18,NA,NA,TGTGCCAGCTCACCACCGTCTCACCCTAAGGTTGGTGAAGCTTTCTTT,CASSPPSHPKVGEAFF
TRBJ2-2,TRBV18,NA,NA,TGTGCCAGCTCACCGAGTCAGGGGGGAAACACCGGGGAGCTGTTTTTT,CASSPSQGGNTGELFF
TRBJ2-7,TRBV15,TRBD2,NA,TGTGCCACCAGCAGAGATAGAATTGGCGGGGGGCAGTACTTC,CATSRDRIGGGQYF
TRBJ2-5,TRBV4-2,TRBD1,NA,TGTGCCAGCAGCCACACGGGATTGACAGGGGGGGAAGAGACCCAGTACTTC,CASSHTGLTGGEETQYF
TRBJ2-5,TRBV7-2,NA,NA,TGTGCCAGCAGCTTAGATCACAGCCAAGAGACCCAGTACTTC,CASSLDHSQETQYF
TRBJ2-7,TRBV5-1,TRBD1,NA,TGCGCCAGCAGCTTGGATGGACAGGGACCCTACGAGCAGTACTTC,CASSLDGQGPYEQYF
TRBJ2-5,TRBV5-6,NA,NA,TGTGCCAGCAGCCGGACGGAGACCCAGTACTTC,CASSRTETQYF
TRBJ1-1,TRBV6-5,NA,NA,TGTGCCAGCAGTTACCCCGGTAGGCTGGACACTGAAGCTTTCTTT,CASSYPGRLDTEAFF
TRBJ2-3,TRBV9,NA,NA,TGTGCCAGCAGCTTCAGCGAGCGGGCTAGCACAGATACGCAGTATTTT,CASSFSERASTDTQYF
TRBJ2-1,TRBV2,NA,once,TGTGCCAGCAATCAACATAATGAGCAGTTCTTC,CASNQHNEQFF
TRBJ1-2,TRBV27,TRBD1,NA,TGTGCCAGCAGTTTATGGGGGACAGGTGGCGGCTACACCTTC,CASSLWGTGGGYTF
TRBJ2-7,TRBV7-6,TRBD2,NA,TGTGCCAGCAGCTTAGAGGGAGAGGGACTAGCGGGAGGCTACGAGCAGTACTTC,CASSLEGEGLAGGYEQYF
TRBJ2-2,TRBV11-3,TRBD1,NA,TGTGCCAGCAGCTTAGATGGGACAGGGAAAACCGGGGAGCTGTTTTTT,CASSLDGTGKTGELFF
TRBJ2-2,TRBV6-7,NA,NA,TGTGCCAGCATCACCCAGAACACCGGGGAGCTGTTTTTT,CASITQNTGELFF
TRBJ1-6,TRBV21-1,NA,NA,TGTGCCAGCAGCAAGACAGGGGATAATTCACCCCTCCACTTT,CASSKTGDNSPLHF
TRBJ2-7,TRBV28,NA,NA,TGTGCCAGCAGTAAGGTCACCTACGAGCAGTACTTC,CASSKVTYEQYF
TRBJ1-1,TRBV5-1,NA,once,TGCGCCAGCAGCTCGACGGGCAACACTGAAGCTTTCTTT,CASSSTGNTEAFF
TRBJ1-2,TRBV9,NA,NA,TGTGCCAGCAGCGCCAACATTGCCTATGGCTACACCTTC,CASSANIAYGYTF
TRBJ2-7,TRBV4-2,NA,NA,TGTGCCAGCAGCCAAGATCTGGCCAGGGGAATCGGGGAGCAGTACTTC,CASSQDLARGIGEQYF
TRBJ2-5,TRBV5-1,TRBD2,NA,TGCGCCAGCAGCTTGGCTGTGCTAGCGGGGGAGACCCAGTACTTC,CASSLAVLAGETQYF
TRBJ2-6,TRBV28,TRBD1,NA,TGTGCCAGCAGTTTGGGGACAGGGATCTCTGGGGCCAACGTCCTGACTTTC,CASSLGTGISGANVLTF
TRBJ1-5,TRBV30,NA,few,TGTGCCTGCAGAGCTCAGCGCAATCAGCCCCAGCATTTT,CACRAQRNQPQHF
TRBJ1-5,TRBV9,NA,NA,TGTGCCAGCATCCACAATATTGGTGGCCATAGCAATCAGCCCCAGCATTTT,CASIHNIGGHSNQPQHF
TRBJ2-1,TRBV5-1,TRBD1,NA,TGCGCCAGCAGCTTAGCACCGGGACAGGGATTCAATGAGCAGTTCTTC,CASSLAPGQGFNEQFF
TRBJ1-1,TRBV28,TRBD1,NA,TGTGCCGTAATGGGACAGGGGAACACTGAAGCTTTCTTT,CAVMGQGNTEAFF
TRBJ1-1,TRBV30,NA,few,TGTGCCTGGAACGGTAACACTGAAGCTTTCTTT,CAWNGNTEAFF
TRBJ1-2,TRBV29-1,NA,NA,TGCAGCGCGGACTCCGGGATTGACTATGGCTACACCTTC,CSADSGIDYGYTF
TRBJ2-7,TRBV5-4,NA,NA,TGTGCCAGCTCCTCCCTAGACCTGGGGGAGCAGTACTTC,CASSSLDLGEQYF
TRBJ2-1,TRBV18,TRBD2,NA,TGTGCCAGCTCACCACAGGGACTAGCGGGAGGGCTCTACAATGAGCAGTTCTTC,CASSPQGLAGGLYNEQFF
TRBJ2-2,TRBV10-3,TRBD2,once,TGTGCCATCAGTAAGGCTAGCGGGGAAACCGGGGAGCTGTTTTTT,CAISKASGETGELFF
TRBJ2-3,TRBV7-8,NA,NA,TGTGCCAGCAGCTTAGTCCTCCGGTCGGGCACTGCGGATACGCAGTATTTT,CASSLVLRSGTADTQYF
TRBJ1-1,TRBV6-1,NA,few,TGTGCCAGCAGTGAACTTGGGGTTCCAGCTTTCTTT,CASSELGVPAFF
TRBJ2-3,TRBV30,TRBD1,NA,TGTGCCTGGAGTCCTACAGGGGGAAGTACGCAGTATTTT,CAWSPTGGSTQYF
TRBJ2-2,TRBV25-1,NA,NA,TGTGCCAGCAGTGTAACTGGGGCAGGGCCCAGCGGGGAGCTGTTTTTT,CASSVTGAGPSGELFF
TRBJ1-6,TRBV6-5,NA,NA,TGTGCCAGCAGTTACGTTGAAAATTCACCCCTCCACTTT,CASSYVENSPLHF
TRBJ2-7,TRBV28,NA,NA,TGTGCCAGCACCCCCGGGGCAGGGTCCCTCTACGAGCAGTACTTC,CASTPGAGSLYEQYF
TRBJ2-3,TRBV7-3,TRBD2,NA,TGTGCCAGCAGCCTCGGACTAGCGGGGGTTACCACAGATACGCAGTATTTT,CASSLGLAGVTTDTQYF
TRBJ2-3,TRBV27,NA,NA,TGTGCCAGCAGTCTTTGGACTGCGCGGGGCGGCGATACGCAGTATTTT,CASSLWTARGGDTQYF
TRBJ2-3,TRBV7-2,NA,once,TGTGCCAGCAGCTCCCTGGGGGTTACGCAGTATTTT,CASSSLGVTQYF
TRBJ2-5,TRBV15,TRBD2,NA,TGTGCCACCAGCAGAGATCAATCGGCGGGGGTGGAAGTGACCCAGTACTTC,CATSRDQSAGVEVTQYF
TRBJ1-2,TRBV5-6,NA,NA,TGTGCCAGCAGCTTGGGTGTGTCTGGCTACACCTTC,CASSLGVSGYTF
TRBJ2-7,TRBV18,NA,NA,TGTGCCAGCTCACCTTGGGACCAGGCCTACGAGCAGTACTTC,CASSPWDQAYEQYF
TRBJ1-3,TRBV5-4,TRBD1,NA,TGTGCCAGCAGCCCGGGTGGGGACAGGGGGCATGGAAACACCATATATTTT,CASSPGGDRGHGNTIYF
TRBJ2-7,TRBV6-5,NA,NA,TGTGCCAGCAGTTACTCCACAGTGGGTAACTACGAGCAGTACTTC,CASSYSTVGNYEQYF